A single sample is the source of the 2 T cell receptor beta chains below, sequenced in a study of blood T cell repertoires in COVID-19. This table comes from immunoSEQ multiplex PCR, and its TCRdb copy is limited to in-frame clones, with some not included. The data hold more than 70,000 clones, with approximately 82% observed a single time. The sequencing sample was made of peripheral blood. These receptors were obtained from a woman in her sixties or seventies with acute or convalescent COVID-19.

CDR3 sequence (DNA): TGTGCCATCAGCCAGGAAACTTATAATTCACCCCTCCACTTT. This translates into CAISQETYNSPLHF. This chain uses TRBV10-3 with TRBJ1-6; D is unresolved. Germline CDR1 reads ENHRY; CDR2 reads SYGVKD. This CDR3 contains 14 residues. V was trimmed by 6 bases and J by 4 bases, leaving 10 bases between them.

This rearrangement joins TRBV6-6 to TRBJ2-7; the match to TRBD1 covers 7 bases. Germline V gives CDR1 MNHNY, CDR2 SVGAGI (reference sequence). This CDR3 is 13 amino acids long. The V gene end was trimmed by 2 bases and the J gene end by 4 bases; junction bases not matched to a gene: 2. The CDR3 DNA sequence: TGTGCCAGCAGTTACCCGACAGGGTACGAGCAGTACTTC. Amino acids: CASSYPTGYEQYF.